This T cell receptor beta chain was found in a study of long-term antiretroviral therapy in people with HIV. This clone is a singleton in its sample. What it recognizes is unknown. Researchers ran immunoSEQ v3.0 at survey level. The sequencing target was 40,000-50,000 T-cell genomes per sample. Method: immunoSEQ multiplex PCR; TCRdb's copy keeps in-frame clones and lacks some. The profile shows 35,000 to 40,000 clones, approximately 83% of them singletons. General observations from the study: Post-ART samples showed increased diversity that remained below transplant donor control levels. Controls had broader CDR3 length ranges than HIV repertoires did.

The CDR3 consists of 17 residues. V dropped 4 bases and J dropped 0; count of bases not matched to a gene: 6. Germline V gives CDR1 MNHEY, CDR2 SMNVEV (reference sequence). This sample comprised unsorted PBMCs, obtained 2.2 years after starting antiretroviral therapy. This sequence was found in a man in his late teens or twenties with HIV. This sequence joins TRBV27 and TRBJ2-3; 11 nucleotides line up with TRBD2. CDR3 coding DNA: TGTGCCAGCAGTTGGGGGACTAGCGGCTCTAGCACAGATACGCAGTATTTT. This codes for CASSWGTSGSSTDTQYF.